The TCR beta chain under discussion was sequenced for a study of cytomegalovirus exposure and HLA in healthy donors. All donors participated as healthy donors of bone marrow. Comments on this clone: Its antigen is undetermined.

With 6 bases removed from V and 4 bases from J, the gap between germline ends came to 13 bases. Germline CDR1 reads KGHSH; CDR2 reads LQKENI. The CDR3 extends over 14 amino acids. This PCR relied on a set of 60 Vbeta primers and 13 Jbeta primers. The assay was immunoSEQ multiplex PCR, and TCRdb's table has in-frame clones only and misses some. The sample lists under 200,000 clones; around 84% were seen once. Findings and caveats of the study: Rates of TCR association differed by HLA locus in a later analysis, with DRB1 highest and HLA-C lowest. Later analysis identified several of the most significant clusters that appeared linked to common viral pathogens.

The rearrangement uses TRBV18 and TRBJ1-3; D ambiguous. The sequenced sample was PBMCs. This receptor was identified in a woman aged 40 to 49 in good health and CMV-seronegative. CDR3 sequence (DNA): TGTGCCAGCTCCGACGGACGCGGGGGAAACACCATATATTTT. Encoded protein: CASSDGRGGNTIYF.